Included here is one T cell receptor beta chain sequence, with context. Its antigen remains unidentified. It has no much larger one-base neighbor in the sample; base qualities were not kept. The data were taken from a study of blood T cell repertoires in COVID-19 (TCRdb year 2020). For the wider study: Collaborator samples came from the United States, Italy and Spain and covered acute and convalescent phases of COVID-19. Samples came from the ongoing ImmuneRACE study (first 160 participants) plus 1,254 subjects from 6 global collaborators. Where available, HLA class I and class II types were obtained from metadata supplied by the sample provider rather than from assay-based typing. The prospective study material was composed of cDNA or gDNA derived from T cells, B-cell-depleted T cells, or PBMCs. Deeply sampled blood TCRbeta repertoires from subjects exposed to, actively infected with, or recovered from COVID-19 were included in the dataset. The repertoires were made available in a free public database intended to serve as a resource for research on the immune response to SARS-CoV-2. Nearly every sample came with metadata listing a de-identified subject ID, COVID-19 status, age in years and sex.

TCRbeta CDR3 regions were amplified from genomic DNA using the immunoSEQ Assay, a bias-controlled multiplex PCR. Under the source paper's analysis protocol: The number of nucleated cells in each sample was estimated from the amplification of reference gene primers within the assay. To quantify the absolute abundance of each unique TCRbeta CDR3 rearrangement, sequence reads were collapsed and filtered. For each sample, productive Simpson clonality was calculated as the square root of Simpson's diversity index across productive rearrangements. This is the immuneACCESS table as TCRdb keeps it, with only in-frame sequences that have V and J called. A part of the clones is gone; compared with another copy, unresolved V genes explain less than half, and the rest is unexplained. That table furnishes V, J and clone size, whereas the DNA furnished D and trimming. The sample yields roughly 80,000 clones; over 75% were counted once. Of the sample, about 2.9% is held by the ten largest clones.

Spanning cysteine to phenylalanine, the CDR3 consists of 12 amino acids. The sequence is cut down to CDR3 DNA, 36 bases in frame from base 1. At the junction V is shortened by 6 bases and J by 7 bases, with 12 bases in between. The CDR1 and CDR2 encoded by the germline V gene are SNHLY and FYNNEI. Study-wide conclusions, independent of this receptor: The amount of clinical and demographic metadata varied by source and participant and was provided uncurated.

Whole blood was collected in K2EDTA tubes by collaborating institutions according to the institutions' own protocols. For TCRbeta analysis, collaborator samples were shipped as frozen whole blood, as isolated PBMCs, or as DNA extracted from either sample type. This clonotype originated in a woman of 80 years or more with acute or convalescent COVID-19. Sequenced: peripheral blood. The chain is encoded by TRBV2 joined to TRBJ1-1; TRBD1 might be the D gene, on 6 matching bases. The CDR3 corresponds to CASSVQGIEAFF. The DNA reads TGTGCCAGCAGCGTACAGGGAATTGAAGCTTTCTTT.